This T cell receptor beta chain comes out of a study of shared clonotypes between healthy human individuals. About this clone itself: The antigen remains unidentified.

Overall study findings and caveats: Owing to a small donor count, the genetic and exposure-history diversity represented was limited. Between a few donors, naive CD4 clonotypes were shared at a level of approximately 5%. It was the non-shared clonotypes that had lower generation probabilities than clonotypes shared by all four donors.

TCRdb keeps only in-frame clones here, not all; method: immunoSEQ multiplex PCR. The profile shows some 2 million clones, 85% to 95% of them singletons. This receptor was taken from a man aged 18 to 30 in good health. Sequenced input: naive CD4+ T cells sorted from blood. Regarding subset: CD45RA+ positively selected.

The CDR3 DNA is TGTGCCAGCAACGCGGGGGGACTAGGCAATCAGCCCCAGCATTTT. This sequence encodes CASNAGGLGNQPQHF. The V and J genes are TRBV2 and TRBJ1-5; possibly TRBD1 for D (5 bases). The CDR3 length is 15 residues. From germline, CDR1 is SNHLY and CDR2 FYNNEI. Trimming shortened V by 7 bases and J by 2 bases, and 15 bases separated the two germline ends.